One T cell receptor (beta chain) is described in this entry. Its antigen is not identified. These data are taken from a study of beta chain features in type 1 diabetes. Study results and caveats: Among patients with Type 1 diabetes, TCRB CDR3s were moderately but significantly shorter in every one of the four CD4+ subsets.

V was cut by 0 bases and J by 5 bases, with 13 bases left in between. In germline, CDR1 is MGHRA, CDR2 YSYEKL. The CDR3 has 15 amino acids. Isolated RNA was reverse transcribed in full, so expressed TCRB transcripts were sequenced. Sequencing used immunoSEQ multiplex PCR; TCRdb keeps in-frame clones, though not all of them. Of about 16,000 clones listed, roughly 72% are singletons. Sequencing used stem cell memory CD4+ T cells from blood. The source of this sequence is a man aged 25 to 40 with type 1 diabetes. The rearrangement uses TRBV4-1 and TRBJ1-2; D is unclear. The DNA for the CDR3 is TGCGCCAGCAGCCAAGATTCCGGAGTATGGTATGGCTACACCTTC. This codes for CASSQDSGVWYGYTF.